This T cell receptor beta chain was captured by sequencing in a study of T cell repertoires in cytomegalovirus infection. On the study more broadly: The public TCR beta signatures pointed to both CMV infection and matching HLA type. Study-level results: Cumulative frequency (of public TCR beta family members) identified carriers of CMV plus the relevant HLA.

Germline CDR1 and CDR2: KGHSH and LQKENI. With 1 base removed from V and 3 bases from J, the gap between germline ends came to 3 bases. The CDR3 totals 12 residues. Each CDR3 protein is one row after TCRdb ran MiXCR on the reads. Of around 450,000 distinct CDR3 sequences in the sample, 11% are singletons; the top ten hold 10%. This clonotype has more than one count but fewer than ten. Its antigen remains unknown. The receptor comes from a human donor in good health (CMV status not recorded). Some clones in this sample may be carry-over from other donors' samples. The sequenced material came from PBMCs. V and J are TRBV18 and TRBJ1-1; D is unclear. CDR3 coding DNA: TGTGCCAGCTCACCACAAGACACTGAAGCTTTCTTT. This codes for CASSPQDTEAFF.